A single sample is the source of the 5 T cell receptor beta chains below, sequenced in a study of human T cells and chemical hapten exposure. Documented time point: patch test 1, 2 weeks after DPC sensitization. Treatment here: therapeutic diphenylcyclopropenone sensitization with weekly scalp DPC. TCRdb ran MiXCR on the RACE reads and lists one entry per CDR3 protein. The sample lists tens of thousands of distinct CDR3 sequences; about 11% were seen once. Sequences were derived from whole blood, sampled in connection with sensitization to the hapten diphenylcyclopropenone (DPC). All receptors come from a woman aged 50 to 60 with alopecia areata. Some clones in this sample may be carry-over from other donors' samples.

This clonotype showed up just a few times. The chain is built from TRBV28 and TRBJ2-3, with 8 bases aligning to TRBD2. V lost 7 bases and J lost 3; bases outside the gene matches: 9. The CDR3 runs to 15 residues. Per germline, CDR1 MDHEN and CDR2 SYDVKM. CDR3 loop: CASKLGSGRTDTQYF. The CDR3 DNA reads as TGTGCCAGCAAGCTCGGAAGCGGGAGAACAGATACGCAGTATTTT.

This clonotype was picked up a small number of times. V gene TRBV27 combines with J gene TRBJ1-5, with D tentatively TRBD1 (6 bases). Per the germline V gene, CDR1 is MNHEY and CDR2 is SMNVEV (reference sequence). Trimming took 8 bases from V and 0 from J, leaving 14 bases between them. The CDR3 length is 15 residues. DNA for the CDR3: TGTGCCAGCGGGAAAGGGGGGGATAGCAATCAGCCCCAGCATTTT. It translates to CASGKGGDSNQPQHF.

Ten or more counts support this clonotype. V gene TRBV12-3 or TRBV12-4 combines with J gene TRBJ1-4; 8 bases map to TRBD1. V shed 5 bases and J 11 bases; nucleotides not matched to a gene: 10. The CDR3 contains 14 residues. The CDR3 protein is CASSPQDDRGKLFF. As DNA, the CDR3 is TGTGCCAGCAGTCCACAAGACGACAGGGGCAAACTGTTTTTT.

This clonotype was recorded at least ten times. The rearrangement joins TRBV7-9 to TRBJ2-3; 12 positions match TRBD2. The V and J ends lost 0 bases and 6 bases, in that order; junction bases with no gene match: 13. The CDR3 is made up of 19 amino acids. Per the germline V gene, CDR1 is SEHNR and CDR2 is FQNEAQ (reference sequence). CDR3 sequence: CASSLALQLAGGEVDTQYF. The CDR3 region has the DNA TGTGCCAGCAGCTTAGCACTCCAACTAGCGGGGGGCGAGGTGGATACGCAGTATTTT.

The chain has TRBV11-3 and TRBJ2-2, with D possibly being TRBD2 (7 bases). The germline V gene has CDR1 SGHNT and CDR2 YENEEA. The CDR3 runs to 15 residues. Between the trimmed V and J ends, which lost 5 bases and 5 bases, there was a span of 15 bases. CDR3 bases: TGTGCCAGCAGCCCCGGGGGGCGAGGTACCGGGGAGCTGTTTTTT. This gives the protein CASSPGGRGTGELFF.